This TCR beta chain stems from a study of OX40 agonist ivuxolimab in advanced cancers. Notes on the research overall: Ivuxolimab was a fully human IgG2 agonistic monoclonal antibody targeting the costimulatory receptor OX40 (CD134). Intravenous ivuxolimab was administered to patients every 2 weeks at six dose levels: 0.01, 0.1, 0.3, 1.5, 3 and 10 mg/kg. Of the 50 or so patients in dose escalation, some 20 had hepatocellular carcinoma, some 15 had melanoma, 9 had renal cell carcinoma and 9 had head and neck cancer. The dose-escalation cohort was 82.7% male with a mean age of about 65 years, ranging from roughly 23 to 90. Prior anti-PD-1, anti-PD-L1 or anti-CTLA-4 therapy was permitted, and 40% of dose-escalation patients had received checkpoint inhibitors. Partial responses were achieved by three dose-escalation patients, of whom one had hepatocellular carcinoma and two had cutaneous melanoma. The purpose of peripheral TCRbeta sequencing was to test whether ivuxolimab changed TCR sequence diversity and led to clonal T-cell expansion. The monotherapy dose-escalation portion (N = 52 patients) of the phase I ivuxolimab trial is reported in the paper.

Patients with autoimmune disease history or receiving systemic immunosuppression were excluded from the trial. Peripheral blood for TCR sequencing was collected from all dose cohorts at baseline, on cycle 4 day 1, and on cycle 7 day 1. Samples came from an open-label, multicenter, first-in-human phase I dose-escalation trial of ivuxolimab. Adults with locally advanced or metastatic melanoma, renal cell, hepatocellular, or head and neck squamous cell carcinoma were enrolled in the trial. CD4+ and CD8+ T cells were sorted separately from peripheral blood before TCR sequencing. What the research found in general, with its limitations: Clonal expansion of both CD4+ and CD8+ blood T cells was observed from baseline to week 6 at doses 0.1 to 3.0 mg/kg. In partial responders in the 0.1-3.0 mg/kg groups, normalized peripheral clonal expansion was found to be among the lowest, especially among CD8+ T cells. Low levels of normalized T-cell clonal expansion were also seen in some patients who did not respond. After ivuxolimab, expanded clones were on average more numerous among CD8+ T cells than among CD4+ T cells. The antigen specificity of the clonally expanded peripheral T cells was not determined.

Remarks on this clone: What antigen it recognizes has not been identified. Base qualities are missing; no much larger clone stands one base away.

The CDR3 contains 14 residues, cysteine and phenylalanine counted. The kept DNA is CDR3 alone, 42 bases in frame from the first base. The germline V gene gives CDR1 as LGHNA and CDR2 as YNFKEQ. V lost 4 bases and J lost 0 bases; the stretch between them is 10 bases long. Genomic DNA was isolated from the sorted cells so that the TCRbeta CDR3 region could be sequenced. The immunoSEQ Assay was used to sequence the TCRbeta CDR3 regions. Sourced from immuneACCESS, this table was stored by TCRdb with only in-frame sequences that have V and J called. A share of the clones is absent; for the studies checked, an unresolved V gene accounts for under half, and the remainder has no known explanation. The sample includes some 96,000 clones, with roughly 80% observed a single time. Jointly, the top ten make up more than 1.4% of the sample.

Source: CD4+ or CD8+ T cells sorted from blood, taken in a trial of the OX40 agonist ivuxolimab. The sequence derives from an adult with an advanced solid tumor such as melanoma, head and neck, liver or kidney cancer. This chain joins TRBV4-2 to TRBJ2-7; the best D guess is TRBD2, with 6 bases matching. The DNA is as follows: TGTGCCAGCAGCCCTCGGGGGAGCTCCTACGAGCAGTACTTC. It specifies CASSPRGSSYEQYF.